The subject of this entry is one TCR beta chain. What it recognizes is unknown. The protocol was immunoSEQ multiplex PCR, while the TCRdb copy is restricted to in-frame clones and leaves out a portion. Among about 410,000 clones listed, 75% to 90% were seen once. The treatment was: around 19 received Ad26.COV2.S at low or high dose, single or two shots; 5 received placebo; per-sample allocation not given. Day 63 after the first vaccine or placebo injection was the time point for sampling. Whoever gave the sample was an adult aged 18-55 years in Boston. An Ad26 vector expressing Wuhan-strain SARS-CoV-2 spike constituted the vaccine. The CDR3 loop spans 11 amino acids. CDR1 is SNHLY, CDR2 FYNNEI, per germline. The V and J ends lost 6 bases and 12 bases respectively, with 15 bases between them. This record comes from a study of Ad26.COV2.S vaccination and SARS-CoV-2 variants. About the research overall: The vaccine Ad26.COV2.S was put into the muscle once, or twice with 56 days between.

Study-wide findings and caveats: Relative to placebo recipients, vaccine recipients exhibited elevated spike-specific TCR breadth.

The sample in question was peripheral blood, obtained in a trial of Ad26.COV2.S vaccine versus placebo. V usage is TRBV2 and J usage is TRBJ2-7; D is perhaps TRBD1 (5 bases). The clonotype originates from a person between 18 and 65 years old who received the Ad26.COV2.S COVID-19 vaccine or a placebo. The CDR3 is CASRKGPERYF. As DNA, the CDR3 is TGTGCCAGCAGGAAGGGGCCCGAGAGGTACTTC.